This note documents a single T cell receptor (beta chain) sequence. Assay used: immunoSEQ multiplex PCR; TCRdb lists only in-frame clones, some missing. The sample consists of roughly 25,000 clones, around nine tenths of them appearing once. The data were taken from a study of lymphopenia after photon versus proton radiotherapy. The sequencing here drew on peripheral blood, taken from a patient treated with photon-based radiotherapy. The TCR sequence derives from a woman aged 45-59 years with cholangiocarcinoma.

For the CDR3, the DNA is TGTGCCAGCAGCCTCTCCCCGCCGGACAGGAACACCGGGGAGCTGTTTTTT. Protein product: CASSLSPPDRNTGELFF. V gene TRBV9 combines with J gene TRBJ2-2; perhaps TRBD1 as D (6 bases). Germline assignment: CDR1 SGDLS and CDR2 YYNGEE. V lost 4 bases, J lost 1 base, and 17 bases lay in between. The CDR3 has 17 amino acids.